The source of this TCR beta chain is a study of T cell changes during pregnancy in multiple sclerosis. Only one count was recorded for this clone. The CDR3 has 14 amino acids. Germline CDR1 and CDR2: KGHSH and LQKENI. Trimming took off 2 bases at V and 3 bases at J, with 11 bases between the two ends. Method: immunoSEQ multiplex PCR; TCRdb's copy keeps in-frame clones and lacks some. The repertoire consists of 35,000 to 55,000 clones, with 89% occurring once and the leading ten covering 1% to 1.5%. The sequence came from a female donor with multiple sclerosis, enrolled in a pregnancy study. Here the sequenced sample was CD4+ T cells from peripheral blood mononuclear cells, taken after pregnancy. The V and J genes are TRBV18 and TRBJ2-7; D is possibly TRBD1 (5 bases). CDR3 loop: CASSPGATRYEQYF. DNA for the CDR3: TGTGCCAGCTCACCAGGGGCCACCCGCTACGAGCAGTACTTC.